This is a list of T cell receptor beta chains from one sample in a study of T cells in Graves' hyperthyroidism and ophthalmopathy. Each CDR3 protein gets one entry after TCRdb re-called the multiplex PCR reads with MiXCR. The table shows fewer than 700,000 distinct CDR3 sequences, with roughly 17% occurring only once. The sample was blood. The receptor set was obtained from a woman between 18 and 30 years old with Graves' ophthalmopathy. The CDR3 runs from the conserved cysteine through the conserved F or W. D genes are given only for firm matches. Clone size is not always given. Where it is, it says once, few, many or a class for expanded clones.

v_gene: TRBV13
d_gene: TRBD1
j_gene: TRBJ2-1
abundance: many
CDR3nt: TGTGCCAGCAGCGCCAGGGGGCACTCCTACAATGAGCAGTTCTTC
CDR3aa: CASSARGHSYNEQFF

v_gene: TRBV9
d_gene: NA
j_gene: TRBJ2-5
abundance: many
CDR3nt: TGTGCCAGCAGTGCCAAGTGGTCGTGGGAGACCCAGTACTTC
CDR3aa: CASSAKWSWETQYF

v_gene: TRBV5-1
d_gene: NA
j_gene: TRBJ1-2
abundance: few
CDR3nt: TGCGCCAGCAGCTTGCAGGAGGACTATGGCTACACCTTC
CDR3aa: CASSLQEDYGYTF

v_gene: TRBV7-2
d_gene: TRBD2
j_gene: TRBJ2-5
abundance: many
CDR3nt: TGTGCCAGCAGCAGTATTCCTCCCAGGGGGACTAGCGGGTCGAGGGAGACCCAGTACTTC
CDR3aa: CASSSIPPRGTSGSRETQYF

v_gene: TRBV7-2
d_gene: TRBD2
j_gene: TRBJ2-2
abundance: many
CDR3nt: TGTGCCAGCAGCTTAGCTTTGCGGGAGACCGGCACCGGGGAGCTGTTTTTT
CDR3aa: CASSLALRETGTGELFF

v_gene: TRBV7-9
d_gene: TRBD1
j_gene: TRBJ1-2
abundance: few
CDR3nt: TGTGCCAGCAGCTTAACGAGGACAGGGCTCACCTTC
CDR3aa: CASSLTRTGLTF

v_gene: TRBV7-9
d_gene: NA
j_gene: TRBJ1-1
abundance: NA
CDR3nt: TGTGCCAGCAGCTTAGGGCCAGACTCAAACACTGAAGCTTTCTTT
CDR3aa: CASSLGPDSNTEAFF

v_gene: TRBV28
d_gene: NA
j_gene: TRBJ2-1
abundance: many
CDR3nt: TGTGCCAGCATCGGCTCCATCACCTACAATGAGCAGTTCTTC
CDR3aa: CASIGSITYNEQFF

v_gene: TRBV6-1
d_gene: TRBD1
j_gene: TRBJ2-7
abundance: few
CDR3nt: TGTGCCAGCAGTGAGGGATTGGGGACAGGGCAGGACGAGCAGTACTTC
CDR3aa: CASSEGLGTGQDEQYF

v_gene: TRBV6-2/TRBV6-3
d_gene: TRBD1
j_gene: TRBJ2-7
abundance: NA
CDR3nt: TGTGCCAGCAGTTACGCGGACAGGACAACCTACGAGCAGTACTTC
CDR3aa: CASSYADRTTYEQYF

v_gene: TRBV28
d_gene: NA
j_gene: TRBJ1-2
abundance: many
CDR3nt: TGTGCCAGCAGCTTGGGACATATTTATGGCTACACCTTC
CDR3aa: CASSLGHIYGYTF

v_gene: TRBV24-1
d_gene: TRBD2
j_gene: TRBJ2-5
abundance: few
CDR3nt: TGTGCTACCGCGGACGGGAGGGACCACCAAGAGACCCAGTACTTC
CDR3aa: CATADGRDHQETQYF

v_gene: TRBV12-3/TRBV12-4
d_gene: NA
j_gene: TRBJ1-5
abundance: many
CDR3nt: TGTGCCAGCAGTTTCAGGGGCGTTCAGCCCCAGCATTTT
CDR3aa: CASSFRGVQPQHF

v_gene: TRBV20-1
d_gene: TRBD2
j_gene: TRBJ2-5
abundance: NA
CDR3nt: TGCAGTGCCCTCTTCTCGGCGGGCACTAGCGGCCTCCAAGAGACCCAGTACTTC
CDR3aa: CSALFSAGTSGLQETQYF

v_gene: TRBV14
d_gene: TRBD2
j_gene: TRBJ2-7
abundance: many
CDR3nt: TGTGCCAGCAGCCAACTGACTAGCGGGAGGGGTCGCGAGCAGTACTTC
CDR3aa: CASSQLTSGRGREQYF

v_gene: TRBV19
d_gene: NA
j_gene: TRBJ2-3
abundance: few
CDR3nt: TGTGCCAGTAGTATCCCGGGGCTAGACACAGATACGCAGTATTTT
CDR3aa: CASSIPGLDTDTQYF

v_gene: TRBV28
d_gene: TRBD2
j_gene: TRBJ2-2
abundance: NA
CDR3nt: TGTGCCAGCAAACCGGGACTAGCGGGGAAAAAGGAGCTGTTTTTT
CDR3aa: CASKPGLAGKKELFF

v_gene: TRBV6-1
d_gene: NA
j_gene: TRBJ1-6
abundance: NA
CDR3nt: TGTGCCAGCCGTGACAGCTGGGTTGATTCACCCCTCCACTTT
CDR3aa: CASRDSWVDSPLHF

v_gene: TRBV28
d_gene: TRBD1
j_gene: TRBJ1-1
abundance: many
CDR3nt: TGTGCCAGCAGTTCCTCCGGGACAGGGGGTAACACTGAAGCTTTCTTT
CDR3aa: CASSSSGTGGNTEAFF

v_gene: TRBV4-1
d_gene: NA
j_gene: TRBJ2-1
abundance: NA
CDR3nt: TGCGCCAGCAGCCAAGTTGCTAGCGACTACAATGAGCAGTTCTTC
CDR3aa: CASSQVASDYNEQFF

v_gene: TRBV30
d_gene: NA
j_gene: TRBJ2-3
abundance: many
CDR3nt: TGTGCCTGGAGCGCTTTGGAGGGGGCAATCGCAGATACGCAGTATTTT
CDR3aa: CAWSALEGAIADTQYF

v_gene: TRBV4-1
d_gene: TRBD2
j_gene: TRBJ2-1
abundance: few
CDR3nt: TGCGCCAGCAGAGGTAGCGGGAGGGAAGGGGCTCACAATGAGCAGTTCTTC
CDR3aa: CASRGSGREGAHNEQFF

v_gene: TRBV14
d_gene: NA
j_gene: TRBJ2-5
abundance: few
CDR3nt: TGTGCCAGCAGCCAAGTGGGGGGAAACCGAGAGACCCAGTACTTC
CDR3aa: CASSQVGGNRETQYF

v_gene: TRBV14
d_gene: TRBD2
j_gene: TRBJ2-2
abundance: few
CDR3nt: TGTGCCAGCAGCCAATCGTCGGGAGGCACCGGGGAGCTGTTTTTT
CDR3aa: CASSQSSGGTGELFF

v_gene: TRBV30
d_gene: NA
j_gene: TRBJ1-5
abundance: many
CDR3nt: TGTGCCTGGAGTCAGACAGCGCATCAGCCCCAGCATTTT
CDR3aa: CAWSQTAHQPQHF

v_gene: TRBV15
d_gene: TRBD2
j_gene: TRBJ2-1
abundance: NA
CDR3nt: TGTGCCACCAGCGGTCCATTTAGCGGGAGTGAGCAGTTCTTC
CDR3aa: CATSGPFSGSEQFF

v_gene: TRBV19
d_gene: NA
j_gene: TRBJ2-1
abundance: NA
CDR3nt: TGTGCCAGTAGTATAGGCAGGGCCGAGCAGTTCTTC
CDR3aa: CASSIGRAEQFF

v_gene: TRBV28
d_gene: NA
j_gene: TRBJ1-1
abundance: many
CDR3nt: TGTGCCAGCAGTGCCAGGGAGGTGGACACTGAAGCTTTCTTT
CDR3aa: CASSAREVDTEAFF

v_gene: TRBV12-5
d_gene: NA
j_gene: TRBJ1-2
abundance: few
CDR3nt: TGTGCTAGTGGTCCCTCAGGATCCGCCTATGGCTACACCTTC
CDR3aa: CASGPSGSAYGYTF